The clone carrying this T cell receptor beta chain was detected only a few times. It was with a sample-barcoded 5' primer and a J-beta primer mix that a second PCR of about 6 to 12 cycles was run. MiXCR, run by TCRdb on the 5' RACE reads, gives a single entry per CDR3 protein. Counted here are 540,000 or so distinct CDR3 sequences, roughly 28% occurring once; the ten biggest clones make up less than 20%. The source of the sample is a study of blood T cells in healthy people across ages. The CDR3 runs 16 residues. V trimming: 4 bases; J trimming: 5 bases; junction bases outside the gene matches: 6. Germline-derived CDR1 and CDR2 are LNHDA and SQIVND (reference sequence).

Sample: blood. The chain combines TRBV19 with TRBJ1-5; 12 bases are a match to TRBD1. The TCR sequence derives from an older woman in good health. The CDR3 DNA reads TGTGCCAGTAGTAGGTTGGGACAGGGGGCCCATCAGCCCCAGCATTTT. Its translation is CASSRLGQGAHQPQHF.